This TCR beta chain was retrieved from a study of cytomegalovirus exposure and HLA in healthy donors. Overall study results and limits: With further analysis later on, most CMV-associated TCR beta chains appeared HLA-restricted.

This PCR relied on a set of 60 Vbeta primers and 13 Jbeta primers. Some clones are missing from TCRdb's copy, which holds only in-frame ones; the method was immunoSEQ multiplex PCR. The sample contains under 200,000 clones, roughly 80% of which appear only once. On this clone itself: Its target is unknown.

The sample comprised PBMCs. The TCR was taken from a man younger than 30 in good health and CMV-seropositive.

The CDR3 is CASRSGTSGNYNEQFF. The CDR3 bases are TGTGCCAGCAGGTCCGGGACTAGCGGGAATTACAATGAGCAGTTCTTC. The V call is TRBV5-4, the J call TRBJ2-1; TRBD2 agrees at 13 bases. J gave up 4 bases and V 5 bases, and 6 bases lay outside the gene matches. The CDR3 runs to 16 residues. The germline gives CDR1 SGHNT, CDR2 YYREEE (reference sequence).